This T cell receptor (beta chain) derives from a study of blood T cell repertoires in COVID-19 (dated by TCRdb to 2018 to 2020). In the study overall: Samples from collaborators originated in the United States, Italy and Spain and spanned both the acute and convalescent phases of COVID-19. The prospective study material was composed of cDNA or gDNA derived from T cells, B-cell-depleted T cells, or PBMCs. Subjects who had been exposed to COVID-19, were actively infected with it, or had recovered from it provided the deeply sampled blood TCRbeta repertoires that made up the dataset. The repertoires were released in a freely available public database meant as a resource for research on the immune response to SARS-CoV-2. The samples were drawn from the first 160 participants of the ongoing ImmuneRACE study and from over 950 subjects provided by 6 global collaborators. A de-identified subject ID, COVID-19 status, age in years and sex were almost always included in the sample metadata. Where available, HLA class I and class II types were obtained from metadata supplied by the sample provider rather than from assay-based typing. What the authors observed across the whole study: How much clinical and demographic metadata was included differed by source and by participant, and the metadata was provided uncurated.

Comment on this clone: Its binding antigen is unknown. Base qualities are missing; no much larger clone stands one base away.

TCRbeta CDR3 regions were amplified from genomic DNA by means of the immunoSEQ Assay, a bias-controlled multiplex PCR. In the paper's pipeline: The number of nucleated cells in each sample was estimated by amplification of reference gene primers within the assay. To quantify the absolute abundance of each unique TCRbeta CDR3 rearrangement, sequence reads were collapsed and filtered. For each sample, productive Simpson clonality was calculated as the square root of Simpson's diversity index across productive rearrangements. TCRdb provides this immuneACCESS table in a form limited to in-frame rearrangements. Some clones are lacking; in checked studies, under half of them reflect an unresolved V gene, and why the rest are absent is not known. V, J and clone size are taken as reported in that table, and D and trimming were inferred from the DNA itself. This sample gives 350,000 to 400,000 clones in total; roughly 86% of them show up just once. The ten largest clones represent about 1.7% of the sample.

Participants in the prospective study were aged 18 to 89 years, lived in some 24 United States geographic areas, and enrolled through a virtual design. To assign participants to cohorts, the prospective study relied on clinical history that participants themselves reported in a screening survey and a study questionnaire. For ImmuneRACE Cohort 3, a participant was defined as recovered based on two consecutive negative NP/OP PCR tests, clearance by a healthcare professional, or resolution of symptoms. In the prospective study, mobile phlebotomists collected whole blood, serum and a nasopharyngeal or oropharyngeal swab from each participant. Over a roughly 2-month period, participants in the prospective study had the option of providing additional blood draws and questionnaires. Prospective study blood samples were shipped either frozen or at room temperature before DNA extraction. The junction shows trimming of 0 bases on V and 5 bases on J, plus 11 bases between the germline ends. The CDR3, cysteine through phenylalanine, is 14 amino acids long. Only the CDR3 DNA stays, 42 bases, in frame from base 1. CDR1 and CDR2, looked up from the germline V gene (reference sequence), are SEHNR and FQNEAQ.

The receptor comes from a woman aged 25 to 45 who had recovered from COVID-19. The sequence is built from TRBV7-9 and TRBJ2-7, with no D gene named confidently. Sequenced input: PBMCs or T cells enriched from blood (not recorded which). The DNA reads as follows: TGTGCCAGCAGCTTAGCTCAGATCCTCCACGAGCAGTACTTC. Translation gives CASSLAQILHEQYF.